The 5 T cell receptor beta chains below all came from one sample that was sequenced in a study of CD8 T cells in ankylosing spondylitis. From the 5' RACE reads, TCRdb called clonotypes with MiXCR, one entry per CDR3 protein. The data contain 130,000 or so distinct CDR3 sequences, 6% to 8.5% of them singletons. The specimen sequenced was blood, either unsorted or a sorted T cell fraction (not recorded which). The source of these receptors is a male donor with ankylosing spondylitis or in good health (not recorded which).

This clonotype was recorded once. This chain uses TRBV12-3 or TRBV12-4 with TRBJ2-4, with TRBD2 matching over 14 bases. V trimming: 6 bases; J trimming: 0 bases; junction bases outside the gene matches: 7. The CDR3 is 18 amino acids. Here the CDR3 DNA reads TGTGCCAGCAGCCCCGGACTAGCGGGAGGACTAGCCAAAAACATTCAGTACTTC. It yields the protein CASSPGLAGGLAKNIQYF.

This clonotype was seen ten or more times. This chain connects TRBV10-3 to TRBJ2-3; 9 bases line up with TRBD2. Germline CDR1 and CDR2: ENHRY and SYGVKD. The CDR3 totals 14 residues. After removal of 10 bases from V and 4 bases from J, the junction contained 9 bases not matched to a gene. The CDR3 region is CATALAGSSDTQYF. The CDR3 DNA is TGTGCCACAGCCCTAGCGGGGTCCTCAGATACGCAGTATTTT.

In this sample, this clonotype turned up many times. The chain couples TRBV13 to TRBJ2-2; weak D call: TRBD1 (5 bases). From germline, CDR1 is PRHDT and CDR2 FYEKMQ (reference sequence). The length of the CDR3 is 16 residues. Trimming took 2 bases from V and 2 from J, leaving 12 bases between them. The CDR3 here is CASSLSAGINTGELFF. As DNA, the CDR3 is TGTGCCAGCAGCTTATCGGCAGGGATTAACACCGGGGAGCTGTTTTTT.

This clonotype was found many times. The V call is TRBV9, the J call TRBJ2-3; D is unresolved. Trimming stripped 0 bases from V and 5 bases from J, with 7 bases between. The CDR3 extends over 13 amino acids. Looked up from germline, CDR1 is SGDLS and CDR2 is YYNGEE. The CDR3 DNA sequence: TGTGCCAGCAGCGTAGCGGTAGAAGATACGCAGTATTTT. This encodes CASSVAVEDTQYF.

This clonotype was observed at least ten times. The CDR3 DNA reads TGTGCCAGTAGGTCCTGGCGGGGGGGATCAGATACGCAGTATTTT. Encoded protein: CASRSWRGGSDTQYF. The V and J genes are TRBV12-3 or TRBV12-4 and TRBJ2-3, with 9 nucleotides matching TRBD2. This CDR3 is 15 amino acids long. After removal of 9 bases from V and 4 bases from J, the junction contained 11 bases not matched to a gene.